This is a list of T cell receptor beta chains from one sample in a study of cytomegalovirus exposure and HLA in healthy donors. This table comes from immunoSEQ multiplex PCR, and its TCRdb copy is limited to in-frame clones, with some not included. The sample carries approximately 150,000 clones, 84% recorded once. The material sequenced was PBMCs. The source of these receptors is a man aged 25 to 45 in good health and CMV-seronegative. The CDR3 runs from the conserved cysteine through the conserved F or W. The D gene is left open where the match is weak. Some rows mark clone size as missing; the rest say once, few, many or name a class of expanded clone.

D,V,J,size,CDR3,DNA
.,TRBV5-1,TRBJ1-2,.,CASSPGSSNYGYTF,TGCGCCAGCAGCCCCGGGAGCTCTAACTATGGCTACACCTTC
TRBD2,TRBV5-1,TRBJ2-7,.,CASSLYPGGSYEQYF,TGCGCCAGCAGCTTGTACCCGGGAGGCTCCTACGAGCAGTACTTC
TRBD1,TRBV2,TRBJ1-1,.,CASSEYRGAEAFF,TGTGCCAGCAGTGAATACAGGGGCGCTGAAGCTTTCTTT
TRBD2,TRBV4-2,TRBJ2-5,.,CASSQGSGGRAGETQYF,TGTGCCAGCAGCCAAGGGTCCGGCGGGAGGGCGGGGGAGACCCAGTACTTC
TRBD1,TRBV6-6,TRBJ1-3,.,CASSYTGTGQGNTIYF,TGTGCCAGCAGTTATACCGGGACAGGGCAAGGAAACACCATATATTTT
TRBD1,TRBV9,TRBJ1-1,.,CASSVGVRGLTEAFF,TGTGCCAGCAGCGTAGGGGTCAGGGGGCTCACTGAAGCTTTCTTT
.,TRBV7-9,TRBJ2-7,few,CASSHRVYEQYF,TGTGCCAGCAGCCACCGGGTCTACGAGCAGTACTTC
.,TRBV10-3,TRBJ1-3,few,CAIRPWAAVGNTIYF,TGTGCCATCAGGCCCTGGGCAGCCGTTGGAAACACCATATATTTT
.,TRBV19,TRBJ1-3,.,CASSAQRGRNTIYF,TGTGCCAGTAGTGCCCAAAGGGGTAGAAACACCATATATTTT
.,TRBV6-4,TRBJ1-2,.,CASSERGGYGYTF,TGTGCCAGCAGTGAACGGGGAGGATATGGCTACACCTTC
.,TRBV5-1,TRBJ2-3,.,CASSFQGLTDTQYF,TGCGCCAGCAGCTTCCAGGGGCTGACAGATACGCAGTATTTT
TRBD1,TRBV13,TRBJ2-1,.,CASSLGGDRGRFNEQFF,TGTGCCAGCAGCTTAGGAGGGGACAGGGGAAGGTTCAATGAGCAGTTCTTC
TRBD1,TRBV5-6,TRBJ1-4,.,CASSLAVGTGLATNEKLFF,TGTGCCAGCAGCTTGGCCGTGGGGACAGGCCTTGCAACTAATGAAAAACTGTTTTTT
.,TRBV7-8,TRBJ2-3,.,CASSARTPSTDTQYF,TGTGCCAGCAGCGCGCGGACTCCCAGCACAGATACGCAGTATTTT
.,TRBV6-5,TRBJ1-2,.,CASSYNENYGYTF,TGTGCCAGCAGTTATAACGAGAATTATGGCTACACCTTC
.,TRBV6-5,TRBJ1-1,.,CASSPRGGAEAFF,TGTGCCAGCAGCCCCCGAGGGGGAGCTGAAGCTTTCTTT
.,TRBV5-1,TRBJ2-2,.,CASSTRLPKGELFF,TGCGCCAGCAGCACCCGACTACCCAAGGGGGAGCTGTTTTTT
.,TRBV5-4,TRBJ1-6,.,CASSLALLNSPLHF,TGTGCCAGCAGCTTGGCATTACTAAATTCACCCCTCCACTTT
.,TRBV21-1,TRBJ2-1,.,CAINVDSSYNEQFF,TGTGCCATCAACGTGGACAGCTCCTACAATGAGCAGTTCTTC
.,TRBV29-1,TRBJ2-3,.,CSVVVDYLSSTDTQYF,TGCAGCGTTGTAGTCGACTACCTTTCTAGCACAGATACGCAGTATTTT
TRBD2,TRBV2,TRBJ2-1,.,CASSDPGLPSSYNEQFF,TGTGCCAGCAGTGACCCGGGACTACCGAGCTCCTACAATGAGCAGTTCTTC
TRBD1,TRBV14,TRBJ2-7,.,CASSQAQTGTTSYEQYF,TGTGCCAGCAGCCAAGCCCAGACAGGGACCACCTCCTACGAGCAGTACTTC
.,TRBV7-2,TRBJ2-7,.,CASSPTAYEQYF,TGTGCCAGCAGCCCCACGGCCTACGAGCAGTACTTC
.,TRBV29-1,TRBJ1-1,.,CSVAWGGSNTEAFF,TGCAGCGTCGCTTGGGGCGGTTCGAACACTGAAGCTTTCTTT
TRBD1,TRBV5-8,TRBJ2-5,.,CASSSRQGAEETQYF,TGTGCCAGCAGCTCCAGACAGGGGGCTGAAGAGACCCAGTACTTC
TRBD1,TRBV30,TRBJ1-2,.,CACSGGDRGLNYGYTF,TGTGCCTGCTCGGGCGGGGACAGGGGGCTCAACTATGGCTACACCTTC
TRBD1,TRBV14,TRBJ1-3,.,CASSQRTGAGNTIYF,TGTGCCAGCAGCCAGAGGACAGGGGCTGGAAACACCATATATTTT
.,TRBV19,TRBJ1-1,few,CASSLDMGNTEAFF,TGTGCCAGTAGTCTCGACATGGGGAACACTGAAGCTTTCTTT
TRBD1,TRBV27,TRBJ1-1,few,CASSLTGRRPEAFF,TGTGCCAGCAGTTTGACAGGGAGGAGGCCTGAAGCTTTCTTT
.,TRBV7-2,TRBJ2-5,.,CATSTQGETQYF,TGTGCCACCTCAACCCAGGGGGAGACCCAGTACTTC
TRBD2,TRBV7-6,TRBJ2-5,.,CASSLNPLRGEGETQYF,TGTGCCAGCAGCTTAAACCCGCTTCGAGGGGAGGGGGAGACCCAGTACTTC
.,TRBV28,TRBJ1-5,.,CASSFKTLGRNQPQHF,TGTGCCAGCAGTTTTAAGACATTGGGGCGGAATCAGCCCCAGCATTTT
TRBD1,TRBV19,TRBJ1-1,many,CASSPQTGGLTEAFF,TGTGCCAGTAGTCCTCAGACAGGGGGCCTCACTGAAGCTTTCTTT
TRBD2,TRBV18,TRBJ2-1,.,CASSPVLTSGGNEQFF,TGTGCCAGCTCACCGGTGCTTACTAGCGGGGGAAATGAGCAGTTCTTC
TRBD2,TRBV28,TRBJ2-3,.,CASSLGLAGAYSTDTQYF,TGTGCCAGCAGTTTGGGACTAGCGGGGGCTTACTCCACAGATACGCAGTATTTT
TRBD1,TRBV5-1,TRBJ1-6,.,CASSAGTDHSPLHF,TGCGCCAGCAGTGCCGGGACAGATCATTCACCCCTCCACTTT
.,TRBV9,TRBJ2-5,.,CASSDLPRETQYF,TGTGCCAGCAGCGACCTACCTAGGGAGACCCAGTACTTC
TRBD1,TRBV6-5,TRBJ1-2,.,CASSSYRGGYTF,TGTGCCAGCAGTTCGTACAGGGGTGGCTACACCTTC
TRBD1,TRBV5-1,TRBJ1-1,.,CASSPRDSDGNTEAFF,TGCGCCAGCAGCCCCCGGGACAGCGACGGGAACACTGAAGCTTTCTTT
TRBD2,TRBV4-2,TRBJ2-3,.,CASSQDFRLAGGPSTDTQYF,TGTGCCAGCAGCCAAGATTTTCGGCTAGCGGGGGGCCCTAGCACAGATACGCAGTATTTT
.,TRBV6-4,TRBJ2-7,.,CASSRGHDPSYEQYF,TGTGCCAGCAGTCGTGGACACGACCCCTCCTACGAGCAGTACTTC
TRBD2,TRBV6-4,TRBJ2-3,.,CASSGTSDTDTQYF,TGTGCCAGCAGTGGGACTAGCGACACAGATACGCAGTATTTT
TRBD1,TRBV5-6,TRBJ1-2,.,CASSTKTGVDYGYTF,TGTGCCAGCAGCACTAAGACAGGGGTGGACTATGGCTACACCTTC
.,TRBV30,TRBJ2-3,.,CAWERARGSTDTQYF,TGTGCCTGGGAAAGAGCCAGGGGTAGCACAGATACGCAGTATTTT
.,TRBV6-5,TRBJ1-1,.,CASRSNRATEAFF,TGTGCCAGCAGATCGAACAGGGCCACTGAAGCTTTCTTT
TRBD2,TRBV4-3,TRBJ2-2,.,CASSSRLAANTGELFF,TGCGCCAGCAGCTCCCGACTAGCTGCGAACACCGGGGAGCTGTTTTTT
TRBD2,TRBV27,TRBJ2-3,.,CASSPREGLTDTQYF,TGTGCCAGCAGTCCCCGGGAGGGGTTAACAGATACGCAGTATTTT
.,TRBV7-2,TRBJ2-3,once,CASSLQGRDTQYF,TGTGCCAGCAGCCTACAGGGAAGGGATACGCAGTATTTT